The 29 T cell receptor beta chains below come from one sample, sequenced in a study of cytomegalovirus exposure and HLA in healthy donors. The PCR used 60 Vbeta and 13 Jbeta primers. The data were produced by immunoSEQ multiplex PCR, yet TCRdb's version contains in-frame clones alone and is incomplete. The data contain about 150,000 clones, around 80% of them singletons. The sample was PBMCs. These TCRs come from a woman aged 25-40 years in good health and CMV-seronegative.

The chain joins TRBV9 to TRBJ2-1, with 7 bases identical to TRBD1. This CDR3 is built from 14 residues. With 4 bases clipped from V and 2 bases from J, the junction kept 3 bases outside the gene matches. Germline CDR1 reads SGDLS; CDR2 reads YYNGEE. CDR3 sequence: CASSRTGAYNEQFF. Written as DNA, the CDR3 is TGTGCCAGCAGCCGTACAGGGGCCTACAATGAGCAGTTCTTC.

This chain uses TRBV7-7 with TRBJ2-3; 7 bases line up with TRBD2. CDR1 SSHAT and CDR2 FNYEAQ come from the germline V gene (reference sequence). This CDR3 comprises 15 residues. The V gene end was trimmed by 1 base and the J gene end by 2 bases; junction bases not matched to a gene: 3. CDR3 in amino acids: CASSLGTRTTDTQYF. DNA of the CDR3: TGTGCCAGCAGCTTAGGGACTAGGACCACAGATACGCAGTATTTT.

The rearrangement uses TRBV5-1 and TRBJ1-1; 8 nucleotides agree with TRBD1. The CDR3 loop spans 15 amino acids. The germline CDR1 and CDR2 sequences are SGHRS and YFSETQ. J lost 6 bases, V lost 4 bases, and 11 bases had no gene match. The CDR3 region is CASSRRQGTPPEAFF. The CDR3 nucleotides read TGCGCCAGCAGCCGCCGACAGGGGACTCCCCCTGAAGCTTTCTTT.

Written as DNA, the CDR3 is TGTGCCTGGAGTGTGGGACAGGGGGTACGTCAGCCCCAGCATTTT. Its protein is CAWSVGQGVRQPQHF. The rearrangement joins TRBV30 to TRBJ1-5; 11 nucleotides line up with TRBD1. Germline V gene lookup returns CDR1 GTSNPN and CDR2 SVGIG (reference sequence). V gave up 0 bases and J gave up 6 bases; unmatched junction bases: 4. This CDR3 comprises 15 residues.

This chain links TRBV10-2 with TRBJ2-3, with 7 bases lining up with TRBD2. Trimming at V came to 4 bases and at J to 4 bases, leaving 5 bases not matched to a gene. The CDR3 runs 14 residues. Germline V gene lookup returns CDR1 WSHSY and CDR2 SAAADI. The CDR3 here is CASSATGGADTQYF. CDR3 nucleotide sequence: TGCGCCAGCAGTGCGACGGGGGGAGCAGATACGCAGTATTTT.

The chain joins TRBV15 to TRBJ1-1; D is perhaps TRBD1 (6 bases). The CDR3 length is 15 residues. The germline V and J ends were trimmed by 3 bases and 3 bases, with 14 bases remaining between them. Per germline, CDR1 LNHNV and CDR2 YYDKDF (reference sequence). CDR3 protein: CATSRGAVRDTEAFF. CDR3 bases: TGTGCCACCAGCAGGGGGGCAGTACGGGACACTGAAGCTTTCTTT.

There are a few counts of this clone. This chain joins TRBV2 and TRBJ1-2; D ambiguous. CDR1 is SNHLY and CDR2 is FYNNEI in the germline V gene. V dropped 3 bases and J dropped 5 bases, with 7 bases sitting between them. CDR3 length: 12 residues. CDR3 region: CASSDYEYGYTF. CDR3 bases: TGTGCCAGCAGTGATTACGAGTATGGCTACACCTTC. The full variable domain, with the rest looked up from reference TRBV2 and TRBJ1-2, is EPEVTQTPSHQVTQMGQEVILRCVPISNHLYFYWYRQILGQKVEFLVSFYNNEISEKSEIFDDQFSVERPDGSNFTLKIRSTKLEDSAMYFCASSDYEYGYTFGSGTRLTVV.

This rearrangement joins TRBV9 to TRBJ1-4; 7 bases agree with TRBD1. CDR1 and CDR2 (germline): SGDLS, YYNGEE. The CDR3 contains 14 residues. Trimming at V came to 1 base and at J to 3 bases, leaving 0 bases not matched to a gene. The CDR3 loop reads CASSVQGANEKLFF. The CDR3 DNA sequence: TGTGCCAGCAGCGTACAGGGGGCTAATGAAAAACTGTTTTTT.

This chain joins TRBV5-1 and TRBJ1-2, with a possible D match to TRBD1 (5 bases). The CDR3 is 14 amino acids. CDR1 is SGHRS and CDR2 is YFSETQ in the germline V gene. With 0 bases removed from V and 5 bases from J, the gap between germline ends came to 11 bases. The CDR3 DNA reads as TGCGCCAGCAGCTTGGAAGGGCAGGGATATGGCTACACCTTC. It codes for CASSLEGQGYGYTF.

This clone has a handful of counts. The chain uses TRBV18 and TRBJ2-7; 13 bases fit TRBD2. Per the germline V gene, CDR1 is KGHSH and CDR2 is LQKENI. This CDR3 has 16 amino acids. Trimming at V came to 6 bases and at J to 2 bases, leaving 7 bases not matched to a gene. DNA for the CDR3: TGTGCCAGCTCGCCCGACGGGACTAGCGGGACCTACGAGCAGTACTTC. As protein: CASSPDGTSGTYEQYF.

The J gene is TRBJ2-3, the V gene TRBV7-2; 7 bases match TRBD2. The CDR3 is 16 residues long. Germline V gene sequence: CDR1 SGHTA, CDR2 FQGNSA. The V gene end was trimmed by 4 bases and the J gene end by 1 base; junction bases not matched to a gene: 8. The CDR3 bases are TGTGCCAGCAGCTCCTCGGTGGCGGGGGGCACAGATACGCAGTATTTT. Residues: CASSSSVAGGTDTQYF.

The chain is built from TRBV4-2 and TRBJ2-6; a possible D gene is TRBD1 (5 bases). The CDR3 loop spans 16 amino acids. V was cut by 6 bases and J by 0 bases, with 12 bases left in between. The germline V gene has CDR1 LGHNA and CDR2 YNFKEQ. The CDR3 DNA reads as TGTGCCAGCAGTGAACAGGAAAGCTCTGGGGCCAACGTCCTGACTTTC. It is translated as CASSEQESSGANVLTF.

V and J are TRBV4-1 and TRBJ1-6; 7 bases are shared with TRBD1. J gave up 0 bases and V 6 bases, and 17 bases lay outside the gene matches. CDR1 MGHRA and CDR2 YSYEKL come from the germline V gene. This CDR3 comprises 20 residues. The CDR3 is CASRQIPGTAAYSYNSPLHF. The CDR3 coding sequence is TGCGCCAGCAGACAAATACCCGGGACAGCCGCCTACTCCTATAATTCACCCCTCCACTTT.

J is TRBJ2-5 and V is TRBV10-3, with 9 nucleotides matching TRBD1. The trim removed 8 bases at V and 0 bases at J, leaving 7 bases unmatched. The CDR3 is 15 residues long. Germline assignment: CDR1 ENHRY and CDR2 SYGVKD. The CDR3 sequence is CAIAATGGNQETQYF. CDR3 in DNA: TGTGCCATCGCGGCGACAGGGGGAAACCAAGAGACCCAGTACTTC.

The chain employs TRBV7-2 and TRBJ2-5, with 8 bases lining up with TRBD2. CDR1 is SGHTA and CDR2 is FQGNSA in the germline V gene. V gave up 5 bases and J gave up 0 bases; unmatched junction bases: 8. The CDR3 spans 16 residues. CDR3: CASSPFGGAYQETQYF. The CDR3 nucleotides are TGTGCCAGCAGCCCATTCGGGGGGGCGTACCAAGAGACCCAGTACTTC.

V is TRBV6-1 and J is TRBJ2-3, with D possibly matching TRBD2 (7 bases). V was pared by 1 base and J by 3 bases, with 11 bases between. This CDR3 has 15 residues. CDR1 is MNHNS, CDR2 SASEGT, per germline. In DNA form, the CDR3 reads TGTGCCAGCAGTGAAGGGGGGCGGGAGACAGATACGCAGTATTTT. Encoded protein: CASSEGGRETDTQYF.

This chain links TRBV11-2 with TRBJ2-3, with no clear D. V lost 1 base and J 1 base, leaving 9 bases between the germline ends. Germline V gene data show CDR1 as SGHAT and CDR2 as FQNNGV. CDR3 length equals 15 residues. Here the CDR3 reads CASSLVGPGTDTQYF. The CDR3 region has the DNA TGTGCCAGCAGCTTAGTTGGCCCTGGCACAGATACGCAGTATTTT.

The chain combines TRBV4-2 with TRBJ2-2; TRBD2 matches 8 bases. The CDR3 has 17 amino acids. Unmatched junction bases numbered 6, after V lost 1 base and J lost 2 bases. From germline, CDR1 is LGHNA and CDR2 YNFKEQ. CDR3 in amino acids: CASSQVEREINTGELFF. CDR3 coding DNA: TGTGCCAGCAGCCAAGTCGAGCGGGAGATCAACACCGGGGAGCTGTTTTTT.

This clone was detected a few times. The rearrangement links TRBV5-5 to TRBJ2-7, with D possibly being TRBD2 (6 bases). Trimming stripped 4 bases from V and 0 bases from J, with 14 bases between. The CDR3 runs 15 residues. Germline assignment: CDR1 SGHKS and CDR2 YYEKEE (reference sequence). CDR3 region: CASSHSAGGSYEQYF. The DNA for the CDR3 is TGTGCCAGCAGCCATAGTGCCGGGGGCTCCTACGAGCAGTACTTC.

Points on this clone: A junction end diverges from the germline sequence, so it may reflect a read error. This chain links TRBV27 with TRBJ2-6; D is perhaps TRBD1 (7 bases). Per germline, CDR1 MNHEY and CDR2 SMNVEV (reference sequence). The CDR3 is made up of 18 amino acids. CDR3 amino acids: CASSLSPGGGYGANVLTF. CDR3 bases: TGTGCCAGCAGTCTATCCCCAGGGGGAGGTTATGGGGCCAACGTCCTGACTTTC.

The chain couples TRBV19 to TRBJ2-7, with D possibly matching TRBD1 (5 bases). This CDR3 is 14 amino acids long. V was clipped by 4 bases and J by 6 bases, with 16 bases between them. Looked up from germline, CDR1 is LNHDA and CDR2 is SQIVND (reference sequence). The CDR3 here is CASSTTARVSEQYF. The CDR3 region has the DNA TGTGCCAGTAGTACAACTGCCAGGGTTTCCGAGCAGTACTTC.

The chain joins TRBV27 to TRBJ2-7; no clear D. This CDR3 comprises 13 residues. V was shortened by 4 bases and J by 1 base, with 8 bases between the two germline ends. CDR1 and CDR2 (germline): MNHEY, SMNVEV (reference sequence). For the CDR3, the DNA is TGTGCCAGCAGTTACGAGTCGTCCTACGAGCAGTACTTC. It codes for CASSYESSYEQYF.

The chain uses TRBV7-2 and TRBJ2-3; D call uncertain. Germline V gives CDR1 SGHTA, CDR2 FQGNSA. V dropped 5 bases and J dropped 4 bases, with 7 bases sitting between them. CDR3 length equals 12 residues. In DNA, the CDR3 is TGTGCCAGCAGCCGGTCCGCAGATACGCAGTATTTT. It is translated as CASSRSADTQYF. Full variable domain (rest looked up from reference TRBV7-2 and TRBJ2-3): GAGVSQSPSNKVTEKGKDVELRCDPISGHTALYWYRQSLGQGLEFLIYFQGNSAPDKSGLPSDRFSAERTGGSVSTLTIQRTQQEDSAVYLCASSRSADTQYFGPGTRLTVL.

The J gene is TRBJ2-5, the V gene TRBV10-3, with TRBD2 matching 10 bases. The better agreement between TRBJ2-7 and the DNA end casts doubt on the J call. The CDR3 has 14 residues. Looked up from germline, CDR1 is ENHRY and CDR2 is SYGVKD. The CDR3 DNA is TGTGCCACCATGCAGCGGGAGGGGTCCTACGAGCAGTACTTC. This sequence encodes CATMQREGSYEQYF.

In this sample, this clone turned up a few times. This rearrangement joins TRBV10-3 to TRBJ1-1; D is possibly TRBD1 (5 bases). V lost 6 bases and J lost 5, with 22 bases in between. The germline CDR1 and CDR2 sequences are ENHRY and SYGVKD. The CDR3 extends over 16 amino acids. DNA of the CDR3: TGTGCCATCAGACCCCCCGGGTCTGGGGGGATTACTGAAGCTTTCTTT. Translation: CAIRPPGSGGITEAFF.

V gene TRBV6-5 combines with J gene TRBJ1-1; 7 bases are shared with TRBD1. Germline values: CDR1 MNHEY, CDR2 SVGAGI. Trimming took 5 bases from V and 3 from J; bases not matched to a gene: 6. The length of the CDR3 is 14 residues. CDR3 loop: CASSTTGDYTEAFF. Here the CDR3 DNA reads TGTGCCAGCAGTACCACAGGGGATTACACTGAAGCTTTCTTT.

In this sample, this clone turned up a few times. The chain recombines TRBV2 with TRBJ2-1; D is possibly TRBD2 (6 bases). The CDR3 length is 12 residues. The V gene lost 4 bases and the J gene lost 11 bases, with 12 bases spanning the gap. In germline, CDR1 is SNHLY, CDR2 FYNNEI. CDR3 in DNA: TGTGCCAGCAGTGTTTCTAGGACTAAGCAGTTCTTC. Residues: CASSVSRTKQFF.

The rearrangement links TRBV4-2 to TRBJ2-7, with 8 bases aligning to TRBD2. Germline lookup yields CDR1 LGHNA and CDR2 YNFKEQ. With 4 bases clipped from V and 0 bases from J, the junction kept 5 bases outside the gene matches. The CDR3 runs 15 residues. CDR3 DNA: TGTGCCAGCAGCCTGGGACTAGGGAGCTCCTACGAGCAGTACTTC. Its protein is CASSLGLGSSYEQYF.

This chain uses TRBV28 with TRBJ1-2, with D uncertain. CDR3 length equals 17 residues. The V end was cut by 3 bases, the J end by 5 bases, with 22 bases between. CDR1 and CDR2 from the germline V gene are MDHEN and SYDVKM. The CDR3 loop is CASSLRPGNGVGYGYTF. For the CDR3, the DNA is TGTGCCAGCAGTTTGAGACCCGGGAACGGCGTGGGTTATGGCTACACCTTC.